This T cell receptor (beta chain) was captured in a study of T cells after yellow fever vaccination. Regarding the study as a whole: There were almost no vaccine-responding clonotypes detectable in the sorted memory subsets on day 0.

This clonotype was counted ten times or more. A universal primer site and UMIs were added as TCR cDNA was made by 5'RACE template switching. TCRdb re-analysed the 5' RACE reads in MiXCR, keeping a single row per CDR3 protein. This sample has more than 15,000 distinct CDR3 sequences, with approximately 4.1% found just once. CDR1 is LGHNT, CDR2 FRNRAP, per germline. This CDR3 is built from 15 residues. The germline V and J ends were trimmed by 3 bases and 8 bases, with 17 bases remaining between them. The receptor's source is a man aged 30 to 45 who received the YFV17D yellow fever vaccine. The chain recombines TRBV12-5 with TRBJ2-4; D call uncertain. Sequenced here: PBMCs, either bulk or a sorted T-cell subset (CD4+, CD8+, memory, or dextramer-sorted; not recorded which), sampled 15 days after the yellow fever booster vaccination. The CDR3 DNA reads TGTGCTAGTGGTTTTCGTCCGCAAATTGAGGACATTCAGTACTTC. Translating it yields CASGFRPQIEDIQYF.